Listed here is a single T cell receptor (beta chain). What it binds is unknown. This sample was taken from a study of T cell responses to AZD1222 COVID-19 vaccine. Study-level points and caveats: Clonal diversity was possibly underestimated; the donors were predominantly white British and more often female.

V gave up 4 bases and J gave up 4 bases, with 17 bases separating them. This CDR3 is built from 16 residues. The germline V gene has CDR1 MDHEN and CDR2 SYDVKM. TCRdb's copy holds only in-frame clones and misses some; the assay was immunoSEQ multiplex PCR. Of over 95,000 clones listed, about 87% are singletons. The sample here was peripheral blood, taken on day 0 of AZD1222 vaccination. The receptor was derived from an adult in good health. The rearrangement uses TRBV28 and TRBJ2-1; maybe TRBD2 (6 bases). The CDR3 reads CASSSYNRERYNEQFF. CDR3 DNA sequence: TGTGCCAGCAGTTCTTATAACCGGGAGAGATACAATGAGCAGTTCTTC.